These T cell receptor beta chains were read from a single sample in a study of PD-1 blockade in mismatch repair-deficient tumors. The assay was immunoSEQ multiplex PCR, and TCRdb's table has in-frame clones only and misses some. This table has about 120,000 clones, roughly 90% appearing once. The sequencing here drew on peripheral blood, taken 72 weeks after starting pembrolizumab. Source of these receptors: an adult with mismatch repair-deficient cancer. Each CDR3 is given with its conserved first and last residue. A row's size may be missing; if present it is once, few, many or a size class.

>13|TRBV19|-
CASGGGLRDTQYF
>13|TRBV5-6|-
CASSFSIGYEQYF
>16|TRBV10-3|-
CASSYVLAGVGNEQFF
>17|TRBV19|-
CASKQTSGRPNTGELFF
>13|TRBV6-4|-
CASSGPKRTEAFF
>13|TRBV7-8|-
CASSLGQPYEQYF
>18|TRBV5-4|-
CASSQSRWGTGGADTQYF
>14|TRBV7-6|-
CASSLEPDYNEQFF
>11|TRBV9|once
CASSGTGELFF
>14|TRBV7-9|-
CASSPSADPNEQFF
>15|TRBV4-1|few
CASSQGSDSYQPQHF
>13|TRBV29-1|-
CSVRTGLPYEQYF
>15|TRBV27|-
CASSLLAEGTDTQYF
>15|TRBV19|once
CASSIIGEGSYEQYF
>15|TRBV27|-
CASSLGGRAGGEQFF
>14|TRBV28|-
CASSYQRRGNEQFF
>10|TRBV6-1|-
CASLRYGYTF
>15|TRBV14|-
CASSQDSPGIEKLFF
>15|TRBV5-1|-
CASTEAGENTGELFF
>14|TRBV7-9|-
CASSLAAGEWEQYF
>17|TRBV11-1|-
CASSLWAGTEGVGEQFF
>15|TRBV19|-
CASHTRGQKNTEAFF
>15|TRBV6-5|-
CASATTLERYNEQFF
>13|TRBV2|-
CASKQESTGELFF
>14|TRBV27|-
CASSFGDTGYGYTF
>15|TRBV7-8|-
CASSLGPGGGEKLFF
>13|TRBV4-2|-
CASSPHGNQPQHF
>15|TRBV19|-
CASSIGGTIEETQYF
>17|TRBV7-9|-
CASSSRRTLPTQETQYF
>12|TRBV5-5|once
CASSFMVYEQYF
>15|TRBV9|-
CASSVGQALNTEAFF
>16|TRBV4-3|-
CASSQDPRGAGVEQYF
>14|TRBV27|-
CASSGEGLVKEQFF
>15|TRBV7-9|many
CASSLQLAGGTEAFF
>13|TRBV11-3|-
CASSLGVGDEQFF
>15|TRBV4-2|once
CASSPRGSGYNEQFF
>17|TRBV10-3|-
CAISESNAGGPWAEQFF
>15|TRBV7-9|-
CASNPAGGRYNEQFF
>14|TRBV2|-
CASRTTGFLETQYF
>13|TRBV27|-
CASSLSEGYEQYF
>15|TRBV11-2|-
CASSTLKGPGNTIYF
>13|TRBV2|-
CASRGQRNTEAFF
>17|TRBV21-1|-
CASSKGSSGRGSYEQYF
>14|TRBV28|-
CASSSPGGSYEQYF
>13|TRBV6-5|-
CASSYGNNYGYTF
>17|TRBV4-2|once
CASSQRTKTSGYNEQFF
>15|TRBV19|-
CASSIEASNTGELFF
>13|TRBV30|-
CAWSVGQGREQYF
>16|TRBV11-3|-
CASSLPSGRNTGELFF
>14|TRBV10-3|-
CAIRVGTVTGELFF
>17|TRBV5-1|-
CASSLEGGGLENTEAFF
>18|TRBV29-1|-
CSVGTVNKGPNSGNTIYF